This TCR beta chain was found in a study of blood T cell repertoires in COVID-19. Study information: Sites across the United States, Italy and Spain contributed samples from acute and convalescent COVID-19.

This CDR3 has 15 residues. Trimming stripped 5 bases from V and 8 bases from J, with 21 bases between. Germline V gives CDR1 MNHEY, CDR2 SMNVEV (reference sequence). There are a few counts of this clone. Ages ranged from roughly 18 to 95 years, with residence in 24 US areas. Original handling: The assay estimated nucleated cells by amplifying reference gene primers. The table came from immunoSEQ multiplex PCR; TCRdb's copy has only in-frame clones and leaves some out. That table furnishes V, J and clone size, whereas the DNA furnished D and trimming. The table records about 220,000 clones, 85% to 90% of them present only once.

This TCR was sampled from a woman between 18 and 29 years old in a cohort exposed to, infected with or recovered from COVID-19 (not recorded which). V usage is TRBV27 and J usage is TRBJ1-2, with D possibly TRBD1 on 6 matching bases. The source material was PBMCs or T cells enriched from blood (not recorded which). The CDR3 region is CASSTHWEQGAGYTF. The CDR3 DNA follows: TGTGCCAGCAGTACACATTGGGAACAGGGAGCGGGCTACACCTTC.